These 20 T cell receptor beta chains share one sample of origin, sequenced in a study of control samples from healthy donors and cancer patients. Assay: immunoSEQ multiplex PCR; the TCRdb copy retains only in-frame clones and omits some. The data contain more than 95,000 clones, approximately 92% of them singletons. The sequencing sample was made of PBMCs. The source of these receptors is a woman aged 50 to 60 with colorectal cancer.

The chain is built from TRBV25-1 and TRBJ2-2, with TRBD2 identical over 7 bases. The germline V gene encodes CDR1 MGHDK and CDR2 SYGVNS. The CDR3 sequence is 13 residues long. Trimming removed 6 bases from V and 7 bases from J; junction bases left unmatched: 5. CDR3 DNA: TGTGCCAGCAGGATGGCGGGGGACGGGGAGCTGTTTTTT. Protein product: CASRMAGDGELFF.

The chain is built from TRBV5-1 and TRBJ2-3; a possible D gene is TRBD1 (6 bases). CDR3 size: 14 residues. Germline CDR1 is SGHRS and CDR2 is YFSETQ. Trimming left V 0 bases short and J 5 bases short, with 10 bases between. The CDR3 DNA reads TGCGCCAGCAGCTTGGAACTAGGGGGAGATACGCAGTATTTT. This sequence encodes CASSLELGGDTQYF.

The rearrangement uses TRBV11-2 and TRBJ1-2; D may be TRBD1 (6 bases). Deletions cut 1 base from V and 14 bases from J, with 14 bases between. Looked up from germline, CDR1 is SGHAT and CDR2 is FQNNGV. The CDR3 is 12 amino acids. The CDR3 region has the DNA TGTGCCAGCAGCTTAGCCCCACAGGGACCTACCTTC. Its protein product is CASSLAPQGPTF.

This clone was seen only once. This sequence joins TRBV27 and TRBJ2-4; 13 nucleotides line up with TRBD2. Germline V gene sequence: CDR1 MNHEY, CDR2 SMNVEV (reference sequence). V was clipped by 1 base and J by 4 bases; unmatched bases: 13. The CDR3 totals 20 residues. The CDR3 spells CASSLFMGAGTSGTKNIQYF. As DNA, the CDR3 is TGTGCCAGCAGTTTATTTATGGGAGCTGGGACTAGCGGGACAAAAAACATTCAGTACTTC.

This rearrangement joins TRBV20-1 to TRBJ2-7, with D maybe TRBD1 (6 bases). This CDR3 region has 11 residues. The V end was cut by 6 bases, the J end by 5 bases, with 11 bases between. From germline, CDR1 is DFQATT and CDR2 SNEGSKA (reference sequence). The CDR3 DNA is TGCAGTGCCGAGGGGGTCGACGAGCAGTACTTC. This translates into CSAEGVDEQYF.

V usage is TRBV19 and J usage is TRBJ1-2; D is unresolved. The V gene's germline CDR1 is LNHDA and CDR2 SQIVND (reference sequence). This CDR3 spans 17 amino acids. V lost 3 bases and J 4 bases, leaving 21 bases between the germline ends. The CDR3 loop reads CASSIQSSGMMSYGYTF. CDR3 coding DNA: TGTGCCAGTAGTATCCAATCATCCGGGATGATGAGCTATGGCTACACCTTC. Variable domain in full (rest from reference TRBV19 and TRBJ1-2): DGGITQSPKYLFRKEGQNVTLSCEQNLNHDAMYWYRQDPGQGLRLIYYSQIVNDFQKGDIAEGYSVSREKKESFPLTVTSAQKNPTAFYLCASSIQSSGMMSYGYTFGSGTRLTVV.

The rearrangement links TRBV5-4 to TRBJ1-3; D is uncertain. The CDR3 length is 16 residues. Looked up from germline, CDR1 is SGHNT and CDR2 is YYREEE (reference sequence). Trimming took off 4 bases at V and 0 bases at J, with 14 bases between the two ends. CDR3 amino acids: CASSPERVGSGNTIYF. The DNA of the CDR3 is TGTGCCAGCAGCCCTGAGAGGGTCGGCTCTGGAAACACCATATATTTT.

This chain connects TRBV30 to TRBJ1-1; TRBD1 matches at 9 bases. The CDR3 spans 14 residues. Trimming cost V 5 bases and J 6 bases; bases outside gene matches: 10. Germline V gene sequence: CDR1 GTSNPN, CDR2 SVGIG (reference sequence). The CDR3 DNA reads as TGTGCCTGGTACGATCCGGGACAGGGAGCTGAAGCTTTCTTT. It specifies CAWYDPGQGAEAFF.

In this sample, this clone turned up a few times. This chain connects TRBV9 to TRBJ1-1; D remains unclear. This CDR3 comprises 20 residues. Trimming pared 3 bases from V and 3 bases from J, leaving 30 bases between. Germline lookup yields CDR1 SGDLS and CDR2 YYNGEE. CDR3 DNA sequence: TGTGCCAGCAGCGGGGGTCAAAAGACCTCTGTTAGGTTCTGGGACACTGAAGCTTTCTTT. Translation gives CASSGGQKTSVRFWDTEAFF. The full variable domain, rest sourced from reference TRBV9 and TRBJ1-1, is DSGVTQTPKHLITATGQRVTLRCSPRSGDLSVYWYQQSLDQGLQFLIQYYNGEERAKGNILERFSAQQFPDLHSELNLSSLELGDSALYFCASSGGQKTSVRFWDTEAFFGQGTRLTVV.

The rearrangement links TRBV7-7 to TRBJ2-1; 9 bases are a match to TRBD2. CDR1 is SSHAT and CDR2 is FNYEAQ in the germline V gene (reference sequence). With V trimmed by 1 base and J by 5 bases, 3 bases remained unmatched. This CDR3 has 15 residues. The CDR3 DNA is TGTGCCAGCAGCTTAGATCTAGCGGGACACAATGAGCAGTTCTTC. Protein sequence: CASSLDLAGHNEQFF.

The CDR3 sequence: CATPIGSYEQYF. Here the CDR3 DNA reads TGTGCCACCCCGATTGGGTCCTACGAGCAGTACTTC. This sequence joins TRBV24-1 and TRBJ2-7; D is unclear. The ends were cut back, 9 bases at V and 1 base at J, with 9 bases in the middle. The CDR3 is 12 residues long. Germline loops: CDR1 KGHDR, CDR2 SFDVKD.

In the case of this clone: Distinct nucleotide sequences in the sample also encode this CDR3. Here the CDR3 DNA reads TGTGCCAGCAGTCAGGGTAGTGAGGGTCAGCCCCAGCATTTT. This translates into CASSQGSEGQPQHF. The chain links TRBV19 to TRBJ1-5, with D possibly being TRBD1 (5 bases). Germline V gene data show CDR1 as LNHDA and CDR2 as SQIVND (reference sequence). V lost 9 bases and J 6 bases, leaving 18 bases between the germline ends. This CDR3 has 14 amino acids.

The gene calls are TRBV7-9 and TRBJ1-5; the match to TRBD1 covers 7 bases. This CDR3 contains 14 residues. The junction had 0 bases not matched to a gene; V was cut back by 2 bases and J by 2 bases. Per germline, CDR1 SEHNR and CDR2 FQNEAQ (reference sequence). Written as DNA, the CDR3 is TGTGCCAGCAGCTTACAGGGGGGCAATCAGCCCCAGCATTTT. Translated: CASSLQGGNQPQHF.

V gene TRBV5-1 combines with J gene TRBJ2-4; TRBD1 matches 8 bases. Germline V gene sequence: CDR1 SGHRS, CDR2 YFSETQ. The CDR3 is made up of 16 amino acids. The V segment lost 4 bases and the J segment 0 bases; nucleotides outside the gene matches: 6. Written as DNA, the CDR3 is TGCGCCAGCAGCCTTACAGGGGGAGAAGCCAAAAACATTCAGTACTTC. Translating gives CASSLTGGEAKNIQYF.

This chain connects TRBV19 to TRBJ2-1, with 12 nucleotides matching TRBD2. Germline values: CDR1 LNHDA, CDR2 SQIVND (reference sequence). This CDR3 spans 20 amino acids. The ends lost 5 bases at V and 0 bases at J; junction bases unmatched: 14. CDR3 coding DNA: TGTGCCAGTAGTTCTCCTCCCTGGACTAGCGGGGCAAGCTCCTACAATGAGCAGTTCTTC. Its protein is CASSSPPWTSGASSYNEQFF.

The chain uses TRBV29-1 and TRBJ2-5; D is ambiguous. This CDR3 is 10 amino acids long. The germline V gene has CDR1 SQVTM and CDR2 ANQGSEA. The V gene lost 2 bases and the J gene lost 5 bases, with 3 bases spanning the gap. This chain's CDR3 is CSVESETQYF. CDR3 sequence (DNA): TGCAGCGTTGAATCGGAGACCCAGTACTTC.

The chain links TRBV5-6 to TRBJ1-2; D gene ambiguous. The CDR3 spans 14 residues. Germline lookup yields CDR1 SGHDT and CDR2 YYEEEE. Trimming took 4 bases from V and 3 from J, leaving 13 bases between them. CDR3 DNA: TGTGCCAGCAGCCTGGTCGGGAGAGACTATGGCTACACCTTC. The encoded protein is CASSLVGRDYGYTF.

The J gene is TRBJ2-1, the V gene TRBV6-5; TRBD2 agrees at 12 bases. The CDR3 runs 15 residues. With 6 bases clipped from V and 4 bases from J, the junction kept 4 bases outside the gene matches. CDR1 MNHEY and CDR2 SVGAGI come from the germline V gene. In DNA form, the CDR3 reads TGTGCCAGCAGGGCACTAGCGGGGGGTTACAATGAGCAGTTCTTC. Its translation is CASRALAGGYNEQFF.

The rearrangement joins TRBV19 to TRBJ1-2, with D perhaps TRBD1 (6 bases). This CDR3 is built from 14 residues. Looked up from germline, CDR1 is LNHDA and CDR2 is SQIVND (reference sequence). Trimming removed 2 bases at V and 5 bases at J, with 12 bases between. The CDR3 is CASSINRDIYGYTF. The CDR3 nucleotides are TGTGCCAGTAGTATAAATCGGGACATTTATGGCTACACCTTC.

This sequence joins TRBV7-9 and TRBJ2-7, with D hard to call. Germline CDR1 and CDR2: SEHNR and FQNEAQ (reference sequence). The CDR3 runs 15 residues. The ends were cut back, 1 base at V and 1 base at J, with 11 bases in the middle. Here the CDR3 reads CASSLGGVRSYEQYF. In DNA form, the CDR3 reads TGTGCCAGCAGCTTAGGTGGGGTAAGGTCCTACGAGCAGTACTTC. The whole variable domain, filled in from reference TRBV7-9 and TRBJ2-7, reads DTGVSQNPRHKITKRGQNVTFRCDPISEHNRLYWYRQTLGQGPEFLTYFQNEAQLEKSRLLSDRFSAERPKGSFSTLEIQRTEQGDSAMYLCASSLGGVRSYEQYFGPGTRLTVT.